The clone carrying this TCR beta chain was detected once. This sample's time point: baseline, week 1 (first vaccination visit). Treatment in this sample: pre-vaccination baseline after standard-of-care therapy. Profiled with immunoSEQ multiplex PCR; TCRdb holds only in-frame clones, not every one. The data hold 75,000 to 100,000 clones, with approximately 80% observed a single time. These data come from a study of a mutant IDH1 vaccine in newly diagnosed glioma. Trimming took off 3 bases at V and 1 base at J, with 7 bases between the two ends. Per the germline V gene, CDR1 is SNHLY and CDR2 is FYNNEI. The CDR3 runs to 14 residues.

This chain joins TRBV2 and TRBJ1-5; D gene uncertain. The source of this sequence is a man aged 40-49 years with glioma. Some clones in this sample may be carry-over from other donors' samples. Sequencing was performed on PBMCs, taken from a glioma patient treated with radiotherapy, temozolomide or both. In DNA, the CDR3 is TGTGCCAGCAGTGAGAACTTGAGCAATCAGCCCCAGCATTTT. Protein product: CASSENLSNQPQHF.